Listed below are T cell receptor beta chains from one sample, sequenced in a study of blood T cell repertoires in COVID-19. Method: immunoSEQ multiplex PCR; TCRdb's copy keeps in-frame clones and lacks some. Here the sample spans about 270,000 clones, more than 70% being singletons. Sequencing was done on a sample of peripheral blood. These receptors were collected from a woman aged 18-29 years with acute or convalescent COVID-19. CDR3s include the opening cysteine and the closing phenylalanine or tryptophan. A D gene is named only where the DNA matches it firmly. Clone size is shown for a subset of rows, as once, few, many or a class of expanded clone.

clone size: NA; V gene: TRBV7-9; J gene: TRBJ1-1; D gene: TRBD1; CDR3 protein: CASSTRDRGRGTEAFF; CDR3 DNA: TGTGCCAGCAGCACCCGGGACAGGGGGCGTGGAACTGAAGCTTTCTTT
clone size: once; V gene: TRBV5-1; J gene: TRBJ1-1; D gene: TRBD1; CDR3 protein: CASSLMGQVDTEAFF; CDR3 DNA: TGCGCCAGCAGCTTAATGGGACAGGTCGACACTGAAGCTTTCTTT
clone size: NA; V gene: TRBV6-5; J gene: TRBJ2-2; D gene: NA; CDR3 protein: CASTRTELNTGELFF; CDR3 DNA: TGTGCCAGCACTCGGACAGAGTTGAACACCGGGGAGCTGTTTTTT
clone size: NA; V gene: TRBV30; J gene: TRBJ2-2; D gene: TRBD2; CDR3 protein: CAGRTAGLAGGGSGELFF; CDR3 DNA: TGTGCCGGCAGGACCGCGGGACTAGCGGGAGGGGGGTCCGGGGAGCTGTTTTTT
clone size: few; V gene: TRBV7-8; J gene: TRBJ1-6; D gene: TRBD1; CDR3 protein: CASSLERTGRSPLHF; CDR3 DNA: TGTGCCAGCAGCTTAGAGAGGACAGGACGTTCACCCCTCCACTTT
clone size: few; V gene: TRBV5-1; J gene: TRBJ1-4; D gene: TRBD1; CDR3 protein: CASSLAQGLNEKLFF; CDR3 DNA: TGCGCCAGCAGCTTGGCACAGGGGCTTAATGAAAAACTGTTTTTT
clone size: NA; V gene: TRBV5-1; J gene: TRBJ2-5; D gene: TRBD2; CDR3 protein: CASSVREGLRETQYF; CDR3 DNA: TGCGCCAGCAGCGTACGGGAGGGCCTTCGGGAGACCCAGTACTTC
clone size: NA; V gene: TRBV19; J gene: TRBJ2-7; D gene: TRBD1; CDR3 protein: CASSIGGTGGYEQYF; CDR3 DNA: TGTGCCAGTAGTATAGGTGGGACAGGGGGATACGAGCAGTACTTC
clone size: NA; V gene: TRBV6-5; J gene: TRBJ2-3; D gene: NA; CDR3 protein: CASDPRGSTDTQYF; CDR3 DNA: TGTGCCAGCGACCCCAGGGGTAGCACAGATACGCAGTATTTT
clone size: NA; V gene: TRBV27; J gene: TRBJ2-1; D gene: TRBD2; CDR3 protein: CASSFGSGGHNEQFF; CDR3 DNA: TGTGCCAGCAGTTTCGGATCGGGAGGCCACAATGAGCAGTTCTTC
clone size: NA; V gene: TRBV28; J gene: TRBJ2-5; D gene: TRBD2; CDR3 protein: CASSPIAGTKETQYF; CDR3 DNA: TGTGCCAGCAGCCCAATAGCGGGAACCAAAGAGACCCAGTACTTC
clone size: NA; V gene: TRBV28; J gene: TRBJ2-7; D gene: NA; CDR3 protein: CASSPKYSSGQYF; CDR3 DNA: TGTGCCAGCAGCCCAAAGTATAGTTCGGGGCAGTACTTC
clone size: few; V gene: TRBV5-1; J gene: TRBJ2-7; D gene: NA; CDR3 protein: CASSLGQTSSYEQYF; CDR3 DNA: TGCGCCAGCAGCTTGGGGCAGACAAGCTCCTACGAGCAGTACTTC
clone size: NA; V gene: TRBV9; J gene: TRBJ2-1; D gene: TRBD2; CDR3 protein: CASSEGTSENEQFF; CDR3 DNA: TGTGCCAGCAGCGAGGGAACTAGCGAGAATGAGCAGTTCTTC
clone size: NA; V gene: TRBV6-5; J gene: TRBJ1-1; D gene: TRBD1; CDR3 protein: CASRTGRLGAFF; CDR3 DNA: TGTGCCAGCAGGACAGGGCGCCTAGGAGCTTTCTTT
clone size: NA; V gene: TRBV6-4; J gene: TRBJ2-7; D gene: NA; CDR3 protein: CASSDEAEQYF; CDR3 DNA: TGTGCCAGCAGTGACGAGGCCGAGCAGTACTTC
clone size: NA; V gene: TRBV7-2; J gene: TRBJ1-4; D gene: TRBD1; CDR3 protein: CASSPGRDRVRDEKLFF; CDR3 DNA: TGTGCCAGCAGCCCGGGCCGGGACAGGGTACGGGATGAAAAACTGTTTTTT
clone size: NA; V gene: TRBV7-2; J gene: TRBJ2-7; D gene: TRBD1; CDR3 protein: CASRIQGDGEQYF; CDR3 DNA: TGTGCCAGCAGGATACAGGGGGACGGCGAGCAGTACTTC
clone size: NA; V gene: TRBV30; J gene: TRBJ1-4; D gene: NA; CDR3 protein: CAWARGGADEKLFF; CDR3 DNA: TGTGCCTGGGCTCGTGGGGGGGCGGATGAAAAACTGTTTTTT
clone size: NA; V gene: TRBV12-3/TRBV12-4; J gene: TRBJ2-1; D gene: NA; CDR3 protein: CASSQATGQFF; CDR3 DNA: TGTGCCAGCAGCCAAGCGACGGGGCAGTTCTTC
clone size: few; V gene: TRBV4-1; J gene: TRBJ2-2; D gene: TRBD2; CDR3 protein: CASSQGLAGVAGELFF; CDR3 DNA: TGCGCCAGCAGCCAAGGACTAGCGGGAGTCGCCGGGGAGCTGTTTTTT
clone size: NA; V gene: TRBV3-1/TRBV3-2; J gene: TRBJ1-2; D gene: NA; CDR3 protein: CASSHPPEGEHGYTF; CDR3 DNA: TGTGCCAGCAGCCATCCGCCGGAGGGTGAGCATGGCTACACCTTC
clone size: NA; V gene: TRBV2; J gene: TRBJ2-3; D gene: TRBD2; CDR3 protein: CASSEPRLAGVADTQYF; CDR3 DNA: TGTGCCAGCAGTGAACCTAGACTAGCGGGAGTTGCAGATACGCAGTATTTT
clone size: NA; V gene: TRBV27; J gene: TRBJ2-7; D gene: NA; CDR3 protein: CASSLSERYEQYF; CDR3 DNA: TGTGCCAGCAGTCTTAGCGAGCGCTACGAGCAGTACTTC
clone size: NA; V gene: TRBV6-2/TRBV6-3; J gene: TRBJ2-5; D gene: TRBD2; CDR3 protein: CASSKPSGSSETQYF; CDR3 DNA: TGTGCCAGCAGTAAACCTAGCGGGAGCTCGGAGACCCAGTACTTC
clone size: once; V gene: TRBV7-2; J gene: TRBJ2-7; D gene: TRBD1; CDR3 protein: CASSLKSGQAGGWEQYF; CDR3 DNA: TGTGCCAGCAGCTTAAAGTCGGGCCAGGCAGGGGGCTGGGAGCAGTACTTC
clone size: NA; V gene: TRBV28; J gene: TRBJ2-3; D gene: NA; CDR3 protein: CASSLMSDRADTQYF; CDR3 DNA: TGTGCCAGCAGTTTGATGAGCGACCGTGCAGATACGCAGTATTTT
clone size: few; V gene: TRBV28; J gene: TRBJ1-5; D gene: TRBD1; CDR3 protein: CASSINLPGQNLNQPQHF; CDR3 DNA: TGTGCCAGCAGTATCAATCTACCGGGACAGAACCTCAATCAGCCCCAGCATTTT
clone size: NA; V gene: TRBV2; J gene: TRBJ2-7; D gene: TRBD1; CDR3 protein: CASSGEQGVLADEQYF; CDR3 DNA: TGTGCCAGCAGTGGGGAACAGGGGGTGTTGGCGGACGAGCAGTACTTC
clone size: NA; V gene: TRBV28; J gene: TRBJ1-5; D gene: NA; CDR3 protein: CASSLIDSKKTQPQHF; CDR3 DNA: TGTGCCAGCAGTTTAATCGACAGCAAAAAAACTCAGCCCCAGCATTTT
clone size: NA; V gene: TRBV4-3; J gene: TRBJ2-7; D gene: NA; CDR3 protein: CASSQDVGASSFYEQYF; CDR3 DNA: TGCGCCAGCAGCCAAGATGTAGGAGCATCATCCTTCTACGAGCAGTACTTC
clone size: few; V gene: TRBV29-1; J gene: TRBJ1-1; D gene: TRBD1; CDR3 protein: CSVEDGGQGALNTEAFF; CDR3 DNA: TGCAGCGTTGAAGATGGGGGACAGGGGGCTCTGAACACTGAAGCTTTCTTT
clone size: NA; V gene: TRBV24-1; J gene: TRBJ2-1; D gene: NA; CDR3 protein: CATSQGGAYNEQFF; CDR3 DNA: TGTGCCACCTCACAGGGAGGGGCCTACAATGAGCAGTTCTTC
clone size: NA; V gene: TRBV6-2/TRBV6-3; J gene: TRBJ2-5; D gene: NA; CDR3 protein: CASSRPRFAYRETQYF; CDR3 DNA: TGTGCCAGCAGTCGCCCCCGTTTTGCCTACCGGGAGACCCAGTACTTC
clone size: once; V gene: TRBV24-1; J gene: TRBJ2-7; D gene: TRBD2; CDR3 protein: CATSRGGSYEQYF; CDR3 DNA: TGTGCCACCAGTAGGGGAGGGTCATACGAGCAGTACTTC
clone size: NA; V gene: TRBV19; J gene: TRBJ2-7; D gene: NA; CDR3 protein: CASSSGVTYEQYF; CDR3 DNA: TGTGCCAGTAGTAGCGGGGTTACTTACGAGCAGTACTTC
clone size: NA; V gene: TRBV6-6; J gene: TRBJ1-6; D gene: NA; CDR3 protein: CASSYDSVWSPLHF; CDR3 DNA: TGTGCCAGCAGTTACGACAGTGTATGGTCACCCCTCCACTTT
clone size: NA; V gene: TRBV5-1; J gene: TRBJ2-6; D gene: TRBD1; CDR3 protein: CASSLPGQGGSGANVLTF; CDR3 DNA: TGCGCCAGCAGCTTGCCGGGACAGGGGGGCTCTGGGGCCAACGTCCTGACTTTC
clone size: NA; V gene: TRBV28; J gene: TRBJ2-1; D gene: TRBD2; CDR3 protein: CASTALAGGPNEQFF; CDR3 DNA: TGTGCCAGCACCGCCCTAGCGGGAGGGCCAAATGAGCAGTTCTTC
clone size: few; V gene: TRBV19; J gene: TRBJ2-5; D gene: TRBD2; CDR3 protein: CASSTLRLTSGKQETQYF; CDR3 DNA: TGTGCCAGTAGTACCCTACGACTTACTAGCGGAAAACAAGAGACCCAGTACTTC
clone size: NA; V gene: TRBV19; J gene: TRBJ2-1; D gene: TRBD2; CDR3 protein: CASSLWTSGIDEQFF; CDR3 DNA: TGTGCCAGTAGCCTATGGACTAGCGGGATAGATGAGCAGTTCTTC
clone size: NA; V gene: TRBV5-1; J gene: TRBJ2-2; D gene: TRBD2; CDR3 protein: CASSPGTSGRRAGELFF; CDR3 DNA: TGCGCCAGCAGCCCTGGGACTAGCGGGAGGAGGGCCGGGGAGCTGTTTTTT
clone size: NA; V gene: TRBV11-2; J gene: TRBJ2-5; D gene: TRBD1; CDR3 protein: CASSLGTGGETQYF; CDR3 DNA: TGTGCCAGCAGCTTAGGGACAGGCGGTGAGACCCAGTACTTC
clone size: NA; V gene: TRBV24-1; J gene: TRBJ2-3; D gene: NA; CDR3 protein: CATSDFNGDTQYF; CDR3 DNA: TGTGCCACCAGTGATTTCAACGGAGATACGCAGTATTTT
clone size: NA; V gene: TRBV7-8; J gene: TRBJ1-1; D gene: NA; CDR3 protein: CASSHGLSTGVTEAFF; CDR3 DNA: TGTGCCAGCAGCCACGGGTTGTCTACGGGGGTCACTGAAGCTTTCTTT